This T cell receptor (beta chain) is drawn from a study of T cell repertoires in cytomegalovirus infection (dated by TCRdb to about 2019). Describing the broader study: Recently identified HLA-C-restricted CMV epitopes, whose presentation resists viral immunomodulation, were targeted by peptide stimulations together with well-studied HLA-B-restricted epitopes. Donor HLA type was relevant to the analysis, because carriage of CMV infection together with the matching HLA type was indicated by public TCR beta signatures.

Remarks on this clonotype: Its cognate antigen has yet to be identified. Per-base quality was not reported, and no clone a single base away is much larger than it.

The treatment or condition label corresponds to: in vitro stimulation with specific CMV peptide epitopes to enrich CMV-specific T cells. What the research found in general, with its limitations: In the ex vivo response, HLA-C-restricted CMV-specific TCR beta clonotypes were dominant, and in two of eight donors the single most frequent clonotype came from this HLA-C-restricted group. In both this cohort and an independent cohort of 352 donors, the cumulative frequency of public TCR beta family members distinguished carriers of CMV infection plus the relevant HLA type.

CDR1 SGHVS and CDR2 FNYEAQ were looked up in the germline V gene. Trimming at the junction amounts to 4 bases on V and 5 bases on J, and the germline ends lie 17 bases apart. CDR3 length: 15 amino acids, cysteine to phenylalanine. Only CDR3 DNA is held: 45 bases, read in frame from base 1. The sequencing machine was an Illumina HiSeq 1500. TCRdb trimmed public reads at Q25 via fastp, called clones via MiXCR and kept in-frame beta chains. Rows matching on CDR3 protein sequence are summarized as one entry with the most common DNA and genes. The sample contains 700,000 to 950,000 distinct CDR3 sequences, around a third of them found a single time. The top ten clones comprise around 11% of the sample.

The sequence joins TRBV7-6 to TRBJ1-1; the D gene is unclear. The source of this sequence is a human donor in good health (CMV status not recorded). Some clones in this sample may be carry-over from other donors' samples. This specimen consisted of cultured CD8+ T cells from PBMCs, obtained from culture after CMV antigen stimulation. The CDR3 region: CASSSPDLGETEAFF. In nucleotides, the sequence is TGTGCCAGCAGCTCCCCAGACCTTGGGGAGACTGAAGCTTTCTTT.